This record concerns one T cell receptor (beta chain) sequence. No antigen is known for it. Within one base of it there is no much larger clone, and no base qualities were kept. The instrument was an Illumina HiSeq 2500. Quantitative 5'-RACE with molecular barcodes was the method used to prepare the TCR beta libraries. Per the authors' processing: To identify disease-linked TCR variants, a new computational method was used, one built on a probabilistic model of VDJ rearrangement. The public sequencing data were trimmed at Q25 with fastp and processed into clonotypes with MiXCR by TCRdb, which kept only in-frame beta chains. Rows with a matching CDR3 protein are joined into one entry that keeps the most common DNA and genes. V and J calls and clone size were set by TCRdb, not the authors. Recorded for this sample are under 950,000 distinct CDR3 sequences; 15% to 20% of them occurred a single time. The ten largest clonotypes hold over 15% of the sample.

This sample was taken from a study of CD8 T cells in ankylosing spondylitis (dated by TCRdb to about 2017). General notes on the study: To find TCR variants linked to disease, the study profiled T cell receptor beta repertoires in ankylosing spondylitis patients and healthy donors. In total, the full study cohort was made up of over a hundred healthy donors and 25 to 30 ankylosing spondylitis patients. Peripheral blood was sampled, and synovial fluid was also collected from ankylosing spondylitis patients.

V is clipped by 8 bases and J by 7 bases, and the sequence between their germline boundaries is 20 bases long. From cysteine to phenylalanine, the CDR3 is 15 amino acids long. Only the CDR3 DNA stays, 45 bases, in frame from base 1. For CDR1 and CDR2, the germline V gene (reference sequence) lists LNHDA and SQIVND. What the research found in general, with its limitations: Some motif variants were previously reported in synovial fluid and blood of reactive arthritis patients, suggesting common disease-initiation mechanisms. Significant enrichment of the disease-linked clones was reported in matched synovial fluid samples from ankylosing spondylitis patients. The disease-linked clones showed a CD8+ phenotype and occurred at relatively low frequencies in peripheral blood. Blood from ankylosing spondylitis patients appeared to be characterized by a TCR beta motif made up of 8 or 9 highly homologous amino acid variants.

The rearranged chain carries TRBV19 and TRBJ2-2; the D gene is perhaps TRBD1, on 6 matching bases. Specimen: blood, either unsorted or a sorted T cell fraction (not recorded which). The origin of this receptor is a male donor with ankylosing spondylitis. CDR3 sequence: CASEPGRGSSGELFF. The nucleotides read TGTGCCAGTGAGCCGGGCAGGGGATCAAGCGGGGAGCTGTTTTTT. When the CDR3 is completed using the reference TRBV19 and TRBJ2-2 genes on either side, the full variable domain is DGGITQSPKYLFRKEGQNVTLSCEQNLNHDAMYWYRQDPGQGLRLIYYSQIVNDFQKGDIAEGYSVSREKKESFPLTVTSAQKNPTAFYLCASEPGRGSSGELFFGEGSRLTVL.